Below, 27 T cell receptor beta chains from the same sample are listed, as sequenced in a study of blood T cell repertoires in COVID-19. TCRdb's table, derived via immunoSEQ multiplex PCR, lists solely in-frame clones and lacks some. This table has some 200,000 clones, approximately 89% appearing once. The sequenced sample was peripheral blood. The receptors shown here come from a man between 35 and 55 years old with active or convalescent COVID-19.

CDR3 nucleotide sequence: TGTGCCAGCAGCTGGGGACAGAACTACGAGCAGTACTTC. Protein sequence: CASSWGQNYEQYF. The chain combines TRBV5-6 with TRBJ2-7, with 7 bases lining up with TRBD1. The germline V gene has CDR1 SGHDT and CDR2 YYEEEE. CDR3 size: 13 residues. With 3 bases clipped from V and 3 bases from J, the junction kept 3 bases outside the gene matches.

The chain joins TRBV19 to TRBJ2-2; D is possibly TRBD2 (6 bases). The CDR3 is 17 amino acids. Trimming took 5 bases from V and 3 from J, leaving 19 bases between them. CDR1 and CDR2 (germline): LNHDA, SQIVND (reference sequence). Here the CDR3 DNA reads TGTGCCAGTAGTCCCCAGACGGGCGGGACTTACACCGGGGAGCTGTTTTTT. It codes for CASSPQTGGTYTGELFF.

V usage is TRBV6-5 and J usage is TRBJ1-3; D unresolved. The CDR3 is made up of 11 amino acids. CDR1 MNHEY and CDR2 SVGAGI come from the germline V gene. Trimming shortened V by 6 bases and J by 8 bases, and 8 bases separated the two germline ends. DNA for the CDR3: TGTGCCAGCAGCCCCGGTTACACCATATATTTT. Protein sequence: CASSPGYTIYF.

The V and J genes are TRBV18 and TRBJ1-1, with D perhaps matching TRBD1 (6 bases). Per the germline V gene, CDR1 is KGHSH and CDR2 is LQKENI. This CDR3 contains 13 residues. Trimming stripped 4 bases from V and 4 bases from J, with 10 bases between. The CDR3 DNA reads TGTGCCAGCTCACAAACAGGGACCACTGAAGCTTTCTTT. Its protein is CASSQTGTTEAFF.

The J gene is TRBJ2-5, the V gene TRBV2, with 7 bases aligning to TRBD1. The ends lost 6 bases at V and 3 bases at J; junction bases unmatched: 4. This CDR3 contains 13 residues. Germline V CDR1 and CDR2: SNHLY, FYNNEI. The CDR3 is CASRGGPKETQYF. The CDR3 bases are TGTGCCAGCAGAGGGGGCCCAAAAGAGACCCAGTACTTC.

This chain joins TRBV5-1 and TRBJ1-4, with 9 bases that match TRBD1. This CDR3 comprises 17 residues. Trimming cost V 1 base and J 7 bases; bases outside gene matches: 11. Germline V gives CDR1 SGHRS, CDR2 YFSETQ. This chain's CDR3 is CASSLQPPGQGGEKLFF. CDR3 DNA: TGCGCCAGCAGCTTGCAACCTCCGGGACAGGGAGGTGAAAAACTGTTTTTT.

The rearrangement uses TRBV10-3 and TRBJ1-2; tentative D call: TRBD1 (5 bases). In germline, CDR1 is ENHRY, CDR2 SYGVKD. Trimming removed 4 bases at V and 0 bases at J, with 27 bases between. This CDR3 is built from 20 residues. In DNA, the CDR3 is TGTGCCATCAGTGGTGTGACAGAGCCCCGTCCGATATCGTCTAACTATGGCTACACCTTC. Translated: CAISGVTEPRPISSNYGYTF.

This clone was seen only once. The V gene is TRBV6-2 or TRBV6-3, the J gene TRBJ2-1; D unresolved. Trimming took 5 bases from V and 9 from J, leaving 17 bases between them. The CDR3 has 14 residues. Germline CDR1 is MNHEY and CDR2 is SVGEGT. The CDR3 spells CASSHNTGSPEQFF. In DNA form, the CDR3 reads TGTGCCAGCAGTCATAATACCGGGTCTCCTGAGCAGTTCTTC.

A remark on this clone: The germline gene is not matched at one end of the junction; a read error may be the cause. V is TRBV7-2 and J is TRBJ2-5; TRBD2 agrees at 14 bases. CDR1 and CDR2 from the germline V gene are SGHTA and FQGNSA. The CDR3 is made up of 14 amino acids. The DNA for the CDR3 is TGTGCCAGCAGCTTGACTAGCGGGGGGGCGGCTACTCACTTC. Its translation is CASSLTSGGAATHF.

The CDR3 nucleotides read TGTGCCAGCAGCCCCAGTCCGGGACAGGGGGCTCTAGCCAAAAACATTCAGTACTTC. It specifies CASSPSPGQGALAKNIQYF. The V gene is TRBV4-2, the J gene TRBJ2-4; 12 nucleotides line up with TRBD1. Trimming cost V 4 bases and J 0 bases; bases outside gene matches: 10. The CDR3 sequence is 19 residues long. CDR1 is LGHNA and CDR2 is YNFKEQ in the germline V gene.

The chain joins TRBV19 to TRBJ1-5; 7 nucleotides agree with TRBD1. V gave up 3 bases and J gave up 3 bases; unmatched junction bases: 5. Germline V lookup: CDR1 LNHDA, CDR2 SQIVND (reference sequence). This CDR3 region has 15 residues. The CDR3 region is CASSIRGIINQPQHF. Written as DNA, the CDR3 is TGTGCCAGTAGTATCAGGGGGATTATCAATCAGCCCCAGCATTTT.

This clone was picked up a small number of times. V is TRBV14 and J is TRBJ1-1; 9 bases map to TRBD1. Germline V gene data show CDR1 as SGHDN and CDR2 as FVKESK. The CDR3 is made up of 15 amino acids. Trimming at V came to 1 base and at J to 4 bases, leaving 4 bases not matched to a gene. The CDR3 bases are TGTGCCAGCAGCCAAGCGGGACAGGGTATCACTGAAGCTTTCTTT. Translation gives CASSQAGQGITEAFF.

The chain couples TRBV28 to TRBJ1-2, with D possibly being TRBD1 (5 bases). This CDR3 contains 13 residues. V lost 2 bases and J 4 bases, leaving 8 bases between the germline ends. CDR1 is MDHEN, CDR2 SYDVKM, per germline. Written as DNA, the CDR3 is TGTGCCAGCAGTTTACGACAGCGCTATGGCTACACCTTC. Residues: CASSLRQRYGYTF.

This chain connects TRBV30 to TRBJ1-6; maybe TRBD1 (6 bases). V lost 0 bases to trimming and J lost 10 bases, with 13 bases between them. CDR3 length: 14 amino acids. Per the germline V gene, CDR1 is GTSNPN and CDR2 is SVGIG (reference sequence). CDR3 region: CAWSVQGRGSPLHF. CDR3 DNA sequence: TGTGCCTGGAGTGTTCAGGGCAGGGGCTCACCCCTCCACTTT.

V is TRBV28 and J is TRBJ1-4; D is perhaps TRBD1 (6 bases). The length of the CDR3 is 13 residues. The V gene's germline CDR1 is MDHEN and CDR2 SYDVKM. V was trimmed by 8 bases and J by 6 bases, leaving 13 bases between them. The DNA for the CDR3 is TGTGCCAGCCTAAGGGGGATAGATGAAAAACTGTTTTTT. This sequence encodes CASLRGIDEKLFF.

The chain links TRBV9 to TRBJ1-1, with D possibly being TRBD1 (6 bases). Per germline, CDR1 SGDLS and CDR2 YYNGEE. Trimming shortened V by 4 bases and J by 0 bases, and 13 bases separated the two germline ends. CDR3 length: 15 amino acids. The CDR3 bases are TGTGCCAGCAGCACCCAGGGGAACATGAACACTGAAGCTTTCTTT. Its translation is CASSTQGNMNTEAFF.

The chain has TRBV6-5 and TRBJ1-1; maybe TRBD1 (5 bases). Germline V gene lookup returns CDR1 MNHEY and CDR2 SVGAGI. Trimming shortened V by 7 bases and J by 2 bases, and 17 bases separated the two germline ends. CDR3 length equals 15 residues. The chain's CDR3 is CASIRDFLANTEAFF. As DNA, the CDR3 is TGTGCCAGCATCCGGGACTTCCTGGCCAACACTGAAGCTTTCTTT.

The chain links TRBV3-1 (or the pseudogene TRBV3-2) to TRBJ1-5; TRBD1 is a possible D gene (6 bases). CDR1 is LGHDT and CDR2 is YNNKEL in the germline V gene (reference sequence). CDR3 length: 15 residues. Between the trimmed V and J ends, which lost 0 bases and 9 bases, there was a span of 15 bases. The CDR3 DNA is TGTGCCAGCAGCCAAGATCACCAGGGGCTATGGCCCCAGCATTTT. It yields the protein CASSQDHQGLWPQHF.

The chain employs TRBV9 and TRBJ1-4, with D perhaps TRBD1 (5 bases). The length of the CDR3 is 13 residues. V lost 4 bases and J lost 8, with 12 bases in between. The germline CDR1 and CDR2 sequences are SGDLS and YYNGEE. This CDR3 is CASSTAGGEKLFF. Here the CDR3 DNA reads TGTGCCAGCAGCACCGCGGGGGGGGAAAAACTGTTTTTT.

This rearrangement joins TRBV27 to TRBJ1-1; 10 nucleotides match TRBD1. The J segment lost 5 bases and the V segment lost 8 bases, leaving 5 bases of the junction unmatched. The CDR3 has 13 amino acids. Germline CDR1 reads MNHEY; CDR2 reads SMNVEV (reference sequence). CDR3 in amino acids: CASPLGQGTEAFF. The CDR3 DNA follows: TGTGCCAGCCCATTGGGACAGGGGACTGAAGCTTTCTTT.

The chain uses TRBV6-6 and TRBJ2-7; perhaps TRBD2 as D (5 bases). V was clipped by 5 bases and J by 3 bases, with 20 bases between them. In germline, CDR1 is MNHNY, CDR2 SVGAGI (reference sequence). This CDR3 spans 16 amino acids. DNA of the CDR3: TGTGCCAGCAGTCGTCTTCCGGCGGGTTGGGACTACGAGCAGTACTTC. This encodes CASSRLPAGWDYEQYF.

This clone appeared a few times. The chain employs TRBV5-1 and TRBJ1-1; D possibly corresponds to TRBD1 (5 bases). Between the trimmed V and J ends, which lost 7 bases and 4 bases, there was a span of 23 bases. The CDR3 spans 16 residues. Per the germline V gene, CDR1 is SGHRS and CDR2 is YFSETQ. The CDR3 DNA reads TGCGCCAGCGGGGTAGCGGACACTCTTTTGGGCACTGAAGCTTTCTTT. This codes for CASGVADTLLGTEAFF.

Points on this clone: This sample includes further DNA sequences coding for the same CDR3. The V and J genes are TRBV9 and TRBJ2-5, with D possibly being TRBD2 (7 bases). The CDR3 covers 14 residues. Trimming removed 0 bases at V and 5 bases at J, with 11 bases between. CDR1 SGDLS and CDR2 YYNGEE come from the germline V gene. CDR3 coding DNA: TGTGCCAGCAGCGTAGGGGGGGGCGGGGAGACCCAGTACTTC. Its translation is CASSVGGGGETQYF.

V gene TRBV11-1 combines with J gene TRBJ2-5; 10 bases agree with TRBD1. V gave up 4 bases and J gave up 4 bases; unmatched junction bases: 9. The CDR3 contains 16 residues. Looked up from germline, CDR1 is SGHAT and CDR2 is FQDESV (reference sequence). The CDR3 region has the DNA TGTGCCAGCAGCTCTAGCCCGACAGGGGGCGGAGAGACCCAGTACTTC. It yields the protein CASSSSPTGGGETQYF.

V is TRBV6-1 and J is TRBJ2-6; 10 nucleotides align to TRBD1. The V gene end was trimmed by 1 base and the J gene end by 2 bases; junction bases not matched to a gene: 8. Per germline, CDR1 MNHNS and CDR2 SASEGT. The CDR3 sequence is 19 residues long. The CDR3 sequence: CASSEGRGQGNAGANVLTF. CDR3 nucleotides: TGTGCCAGCAGTGAAGGTCGGGGACAGGGGAATGCTGGGGCCAACGTCCTGACTTTC.

The chain recombines TRBV25-1 with TRBJ1-1; 9 bases are shared with TRBD1. Germline CDR1 reads MGHDK; CDR2 reads SYGVNS. The V gene end was trimmed by 6 bases and the J gene end by 0 bases; junction bases not matched to a gene: 5. The CDR3 length is 15 residues. CDR3 in DNA: TGTGCCAGCAGGGGGGACAGGGTCATGAACACTGAAGCTTTCTTT. This codes for CASRGDRVMNTEAFF.

The genes are TRBV5-1 and TRBJ2-1; D is unclear. The CDR3 spans 15 residues. Trimming took off 3 bases at V and 5 bases at J, with 15 bases between the two ends. The V gene's germline CDR1 is SGHRS and CDR2 YFSETQ. The CDR3 loop is CASSSTAYQNNEQFF. As DNA, the CDR3 is TGCGCCAGCAGCTCTACTGCTTACCAAAACAATGAGCAGTTCTTC.